The clone carrying this T cell receptor (beta chain) was found a few times. The antigen is unknown. Investigators reverse transcribed all isolated RNA, so they sequenced expressed TCRB transcripts. TCRdb's table, derived via immunoSEQ multiplex PCR, lists solely in-frame clones and lacks some. The table has nearly 700,000 clones, roughly 13% seen once. Each of the CD4+ naive, central memory, regulatory and stem cell-like memory populations was sorted via CD45RO/CCR7/CD25/CD127/CD95/CD27. The CDR3 is 13 residues long. The germline V and J ends were trimmed by 2 bases and 4 bases, with 7 bases remaining between them. CDR1 and CDR2 from the germline V gene are SGHVS and FNYEAQ. This entry is derived from a study of beta chain features in type 1 diabetes. Study-wide findings and caveats: Naive, central memory and Treg TCRB repertoires appeared more alike in patients than in healthy donors. PCR might preferentially amplify shorter templates, equally in patients and controls. A moderate, significant TCRB CDR3 shortening appeared in type 1 diabetes across four CD4+ subsets.

The material sequenced was naive CD4+ T cells from blood. The clonotype comes from a man aged 18-30 years with type 1 diabetes. V usage is TRBV7-6 and J usage is TRBJ2-3; no reliable D call. CDR3 amino acids: CASSLMDADTQYF. As DNA, the CDR3 is TGTGCCAGCAGCTTAATGGACGCAGATACGCAGTATTTT.